In its sample, the clone carrying this T cell receptor beta chain was seen a few times. These data come from a study of blood T cell repertoires in COVID-19. This CDR3 region has 14 residues. The trim removed 3 bases at V and 3 bases at J, leaving 6 bases unmatched. In germline, CDR1 is DFQATT, CDR2 SNEGSKA (reference sequence). Sequenced by immunoSEQ multiplex PCR; TCRdb stores in-frame clones only, minus some. The top ten hold roughly 48% of the sample, which has 11,000 or so clones, roughly 80% seen once. The sample was peripheral blood. The V and J genes are TRBV20-1 and TRBJ2-3; TRBD1 matches 7 bases. The receptor was isolated from a man older than 75 with acute or convalescent COVID-19. CDR3 protein: CSASKTGNTDTQYF. The CDR3 DNA reads TGCAGTGCTAGTAAGACAGGGAATACAGATACGCAGTATTTT.